The clone carrying this T cell receptor (beta chain) has only one observation. No antigen is known for it. This sample is drawn from a study of shared clonotypes between healthy human individuals. About the study: CD4 naive cells filled three plates per donor, CD4 memory three, CD8 naive two and CD8 memory one.

Profiled with immunoSEQ multiplex PCR; TCRdb holds only in-frame clones, not every one. Of 2 million to 2.5 million clones listed, 93% are singletons. Regarding the study as a whole: With a handful of donors compared, approximately 5.5% of naive CD4 clonotypes were shared. Estimated richness values were generally larger in naive subsets than in memory subsets. The low donor count limited represented genetic and exposure-history diversity.

The CDR3 length is 17 residues. Trimming took 1 base from V and 6 from J; bases not matched to a gene: 9. The germline V gene encodes CDR1 MGHRA and CDR2 YSYEKL. The chain has TRBV4-1 and TRBJ2-3, with 11 bases identical to TRBD2. This receptor was identified in a man in his late teens or twenties in good health. Some clones in this sample may be carry-over from other donors' samples. Sample: naive CD4+ T cells from PBMCs. Specified subset: CD45RA+ positively selected. The CDR3 DNA follows: TGCGCCAGCAGCCAAGGTGCTAGCGGGAGGTTCCGGGATACGCAGTATTTT. This encodes CASSQGASGRFRDTQYF.